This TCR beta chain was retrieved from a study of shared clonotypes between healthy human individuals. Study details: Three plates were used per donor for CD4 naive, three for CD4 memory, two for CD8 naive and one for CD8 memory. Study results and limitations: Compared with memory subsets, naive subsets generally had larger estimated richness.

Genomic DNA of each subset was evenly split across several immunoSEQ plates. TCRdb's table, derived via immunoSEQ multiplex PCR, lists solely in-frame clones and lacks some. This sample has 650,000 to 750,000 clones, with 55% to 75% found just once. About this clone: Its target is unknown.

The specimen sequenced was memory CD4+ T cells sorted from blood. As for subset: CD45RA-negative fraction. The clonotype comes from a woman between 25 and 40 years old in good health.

The CDR3 protein is CASTRERDFQETQYF. CDR3 in DNA: TGTGCCAGCACCCGAGAACGGGATTTCCAAGAGACCCAGTACTTC. This rearrangement joins TRBV5-6 to TRBJ2-5, with TRBD2 as a possible D gene (5 bases). V lost 6 bases, J lost 1 base, and 16 bases lay in between. CDR1 and CDR2 (germline): SGHDT, YYEEEE. The CDR3 length is 15 residues.